This T cell receptor (beta chain) came from a study of blood T cells in healthy people across ages. The germline gives CDR1 MDHEN, CDR2 SYDVKM. There are 14 residues in the CDR3. V was cut by 5 bases and J by 6 bases, with 11 bases left in between. Each donor had around 10 milliliters of peripheral blood drawn. This clonotype was observed a few times. Its antigen is not known. Next came a second PCR, run for about 6 to 12 cycles, which used a sample-barcoded 5' primer along with a J-beta primer mix. TCRdb re-called the 5' RACE reads with MiXCR, one entry per CDR3 protein. The table has about 970,000 distinct CDR3 sequences, 51% seen once; the top ten hold 20% to 25%. Study-wide findings and caveats: Donors of long life had a larger count of naive CD4+ cells and greater diversity than aged donors.

The V gene is TRBV28, the J gene TRBJ1-6; D is possibly TRBD1 (5 bases). The TCR comes from a woman aged 60-75 years in good health. The sequenced material came from blood. The CDR3, as DNA: TGTGCCAGCAGTATTTACAGGACTAATTCACCCCTCCACTTT. It yields the protein CASSIYRTNSPLHF.